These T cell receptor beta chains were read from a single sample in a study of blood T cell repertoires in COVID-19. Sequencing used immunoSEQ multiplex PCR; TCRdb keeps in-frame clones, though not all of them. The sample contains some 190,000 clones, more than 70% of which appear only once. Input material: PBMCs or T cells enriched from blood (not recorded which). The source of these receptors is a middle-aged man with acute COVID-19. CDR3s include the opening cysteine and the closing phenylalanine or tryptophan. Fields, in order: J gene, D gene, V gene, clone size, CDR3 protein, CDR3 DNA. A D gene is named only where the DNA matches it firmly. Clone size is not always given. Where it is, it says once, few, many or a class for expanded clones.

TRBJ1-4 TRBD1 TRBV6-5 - CASSNHRGEIEKLFF TGTGCCAGCAGTAACCACAGGGGAGAGATTGAAAAACTGTTTTTT
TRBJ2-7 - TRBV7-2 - CASSSQRSSYEQYF TGTGCCAGCAGCTCCCAGCGGAGCTCCTACGAGCAGTACTTC
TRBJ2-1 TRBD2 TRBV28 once CASSLGLAGEREQFF TGTGCCAGCAGCCTGGGACTAGCGGGAGAACGTGAGCAGTTCTTC
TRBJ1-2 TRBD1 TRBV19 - CASSTGTGAGYTF TGTGCCAGTAGTACCGGGACAGGGGCTGGCTACACCTTC
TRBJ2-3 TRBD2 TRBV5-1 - CASRTSGRLDTQYF TGCGCCAGCAGGACTAGCGGGAGGTTAGATACGCAGTATTTT
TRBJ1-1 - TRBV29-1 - CSVEDLDTEAFF TGCAGCGTGGAGGATTTAGACACTGAAGCTTTCTTT
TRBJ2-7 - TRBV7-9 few CASSPGPYEQYF TGTGCCAGCAGCCCGGGTCCCTACGAGCAGTACTTC
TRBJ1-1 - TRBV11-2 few CASSSSRYTEAFF TGTGCCAGCAGCTCATCTCGGTACACTGAAGCTTTCTTT
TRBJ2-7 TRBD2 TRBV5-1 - CASSLDLEREFYEQYF TGCGCCAGCAGCTTGGATTTGGAGCGGGAGTTCTACGAGCAGTACTTC
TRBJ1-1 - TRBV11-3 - CASSSRPHTEAFF TGTGCCAGCAGCTCGCGCCCCCACACTGAAGCTTTCTTT
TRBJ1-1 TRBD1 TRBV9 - CASSVGDRLNTEAFF TGTGCCAGCAGCGTAGGGGACAGGTTGAACACTGAAGCTTTCTTT
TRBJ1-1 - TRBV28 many CASSPTPGRAAFF TGTGCCAGCAGCCCCACCCCAGGGAGGGCGGCTTTCTTT
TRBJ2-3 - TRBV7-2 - CASSLGDSLHF TGTGCCAGCAGCTTAGGGGACTCGCTACATTTT
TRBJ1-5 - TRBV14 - CASSQDPQEYQPQHF TGTGCCAGCAGCCAAGATCCCCAGGAATATCAGCCCCAGCATTTT
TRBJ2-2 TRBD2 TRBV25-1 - CASSGSGRVNTGELFF TGTGCCAGCAGTGGTAGCGGGAGGGTTAACACCGGGGAGCTGTTTTTT
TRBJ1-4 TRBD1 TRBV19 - CASLHPGTGIEKLFF TGTGCCAGTCTCCATCCCGGGACAGGGATCGAAAAACTGTTTTTT
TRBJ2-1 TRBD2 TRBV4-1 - CASSLLNGLAEWYNEQFF TGCGCCAGCAGCCTACTCAACGGACTAGCGGAGTGGTACAATGAGCAGTTCTTC
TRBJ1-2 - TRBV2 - CASSVPNYGYTF TGTGCCAGCAGTGTCCCGAACTATGGCTACACCTTC
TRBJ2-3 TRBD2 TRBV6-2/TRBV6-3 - CASSRGLAGASTDTQYF TGTGCCAGCAGTCGCGGACTAGCGGGAGCCAGCACAGATACGCAGTATTTT
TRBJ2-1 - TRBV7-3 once CASSPGGPGNEQFF TGTGCCAGCAGCCCCGGCGGCCCGGGGAATGAGCAGTTCTTC
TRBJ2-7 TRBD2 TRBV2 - CAIPAGGRSYEQYF TGTGCCATCCCCGCAGGCGGGAGGTCCTACGAGCAGTACTTC
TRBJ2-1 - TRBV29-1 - CSVGFGEYEQFF TGCAGCGTTGGGTTTGGTGAGTATGAGCAGTTCTTC
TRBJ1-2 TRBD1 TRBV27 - CASSPLVYRGGYGYTF TGTGCCAGCAGCCCCCTAGTGTACAGGGGGGGCTATGGCTACACCTTC
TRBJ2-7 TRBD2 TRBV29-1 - CSGRIAGAYSEQYF TGCAGCGGAAGGATAGCGGGAGCCTACAGCGAGCAGTACTTC
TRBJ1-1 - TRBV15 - CAISNRVGRGTEAFF TGTGCCATTTCGAACAGGGTAGGAAGGGGCACTGAAGCTTTCTTT
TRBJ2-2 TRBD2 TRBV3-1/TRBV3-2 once CASSQEGRAGVTGELFF TGTGCCAGCAGCCAAGAGGGGAGGGCGGGAGTAACCGGGGAGCTGTTTTTT
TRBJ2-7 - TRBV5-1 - CASSFTTGSAEQYF TGCGCCAGCAGCTTTACTACAGGGAGCGCCGAGCAGTACTTC
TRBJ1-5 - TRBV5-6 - CASSALGDTWGNQPQHF TGTGCCAGCAGCGCCCTTGGGGACACCTGGGGGAATCAGCCCCAGCATTTT
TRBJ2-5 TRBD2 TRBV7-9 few CASSSLAGVGETQYF TGTGCCAGCAGCTCACTAGCGGGAGTTGGAGAGACCCAGTACTTC
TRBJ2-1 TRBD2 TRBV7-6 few CASSLTSGIYNEQFF TGTGCCAGCAGCCTGACTAGCGGGATTTACAATGAGCAGTTCTTC
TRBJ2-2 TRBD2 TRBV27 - CASSFWTSGNGKAGELFF TGTGCCAGCAGTTTCTGGACTAGCGGGAATGGAAAGGCCGGGGAGCTGTTTTTT
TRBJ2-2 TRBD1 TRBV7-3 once CASSNPGQGVFGTGELFF TGTGCCAGCAGCAACCCGGGACAGGGAGTTTTCGGCACCGGGGAGCTGTTTTTT